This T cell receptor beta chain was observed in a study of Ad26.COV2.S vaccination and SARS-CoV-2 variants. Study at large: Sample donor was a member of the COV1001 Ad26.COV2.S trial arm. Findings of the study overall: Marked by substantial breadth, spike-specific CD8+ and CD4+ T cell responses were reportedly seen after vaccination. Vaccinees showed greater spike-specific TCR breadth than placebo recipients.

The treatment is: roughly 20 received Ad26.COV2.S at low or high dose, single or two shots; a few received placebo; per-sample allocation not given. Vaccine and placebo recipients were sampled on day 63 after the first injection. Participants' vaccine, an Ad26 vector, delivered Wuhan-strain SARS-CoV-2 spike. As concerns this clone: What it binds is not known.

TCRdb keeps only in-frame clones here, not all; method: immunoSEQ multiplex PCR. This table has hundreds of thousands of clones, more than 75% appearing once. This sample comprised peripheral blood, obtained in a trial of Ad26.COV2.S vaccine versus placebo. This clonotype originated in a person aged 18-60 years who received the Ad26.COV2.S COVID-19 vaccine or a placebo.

The CDR3 nucleotides read TGTGCCAGCAGCCAAGATCGGGGGGACAGGGCTTACTATGGCTACACCTTC. Protein product: CASSQDRGDRAYYGYTF. This sequence joins TRBV4-2 and TRBJ1-2; the match to TRBD1 covers 9 bases. J lost 3 bases, V lost 0 bases, and 8 bases had no gene match. The CDR3 length is 17 residues. Germline loops: CDR1 LGHNA, CDR2 YNFKEQ.